The clone carrying this T cell receptor (beta chain) ranks as medium-sized. The data were taken from a study of circulating CD8 cells and anti-PD-1 response in melanoma. The J segment lost 2 bases and the V segment lost 0 bases, leaving 11 bases of the junction unmatched. CDR1 and CDR2 from the germline V gene are LGHNA and YSLEER. This CDR3 has 19 residues. The QIAseq Immune Repertoire TCR panel built the libraries from around 15 ng of total RNA. From the reads, TCRdb called clonotypes with MiXCR, one entry per CDR3 protein. The repertoire holds around 500 distinct CDR3 sequences, with 12% to 15% as singletons. Four subsets defined by PD-1 and/or TIGIT were sorted from live CD3+CD8+TCRalphabeta+ cells.

The sequencing used CD8+ T cells from PBMCs, collected at baseline or after one month of anti-PD-1 therapy (not recorded which). This receptor was taken from a human donor with melanoma. The chain is built from TRBV4-3 and TRBJ2-5, with 11 bases that match TRBD2. Here the CDR3 reads CASSQEFPLAGVSQETQYF. CDR3 nucleotides: TGCGCCAGCAGCCAAGAGTTCCCACTAGCGGGGGTGTCGCAAGAGACCCAGTACTTC.